This is a list of T cell receptor beta chains from one sample in a study of T-cell memory formation after mild COVID-19. TCRdb re-derived calls from the 5' RACE reads in MiXCR, one entry per CDR3 protein. The sample yields approximately 65,000 distinct CDR3 sequences, about 9.4% seen once. Sequences were obtained from PBMCs or a T cell subset sorted from them (not recorded which). These receptors came from a man younger than 35 who had mild COVID-19 (a few samples of this study predate the infection). Cell type and time point are not known. The conserved cysteine and the conserved F or W are not part of the CDR3 here. The D gene is left open where the match is weak.

V: TRBV7-2
D: NA
J: TRBJ1-4
CDR3: ASSLEEGKLF

V: TRBV24-1
D: NA
J: TRBJ2-3
CDR3: ATSGYATDTQY

V: TRBV9
D: NA
J: TRBJ2-6
CDR3: ASSIQGSGANVLT

V: TRBV5-1
D: TRBD2
J: TRBJ2-1
CDR3: ASSLLAGGPNNEQF

V: TRBV6-1
D: TRBD1
J: TRBJ2-7
CDR3: ASTVTGGYEQY

V: TRBV28
D: NA
J: TRBJ2-2
CDR3: ASSLGGLAGELF

V: TRBV24-1
D: TRBD1
J: TRBJ2-7
CDR3: ATSVGDGTADIVEQY

V: TRBV5-1
D: NA
J: TRBJ1-2
CDR3: ASSFAGADGYT

V: TRBV20-1
D: NA
J: TRBJ1-2
CDR3: SASLGTGRGGYT

V: TRBV5-1
D: TRBD1
J: TRBJ2-5
CDR3: ASSSGQGSQETQY

V: TRBV9
D: NA
J: TRBJ1-2
CDR3: ASRLGQGNYGYT

V: TRBV5-6
D: TRBD1
J: TRBJ1-4
CDR3: ASSPGQGKLF

V: TRBV12-3/TRBV12-4
D: NA
J: TRBJ1-4
CDR3: ASSFSAANEKLF

V: TRBV5-1
D: NA
J: TRBJ1-1
CDR3: ASSLEGQGRTEAF

V: TRBV15
D: TRBD2
J: TRBJ2-7
CDR3: ATSTPLAGFHEQY

V: TRBV7-2
D: TRBD2
J: TRBJ2-3
CDR3: ASSFGLAGGRGDTQY

V: TRBV5-1
D: TRBD1
J: TRBJ2-1
CDR3: ASSIQGGEQF

V: TRBV11-2
D: NA
J: TRBJ1-1
CDR3: ASSLVGADPNTEAF

V: TRBV9
D: NA
J: TRBJ1-5
CDR3: ASSVEGYSNQPQH

V: TRBV20-1
D: NA
J: TRBJ1-6
CDR3: SARRGNSPLH

V: TRBV11-2
D: TRBD2
J: TRBJ2-5
CDR3: ASSPGLAGLLGETQY

V: TRBV7-2
D: NA
J: TRBJ2-7
CDR3: ASSRRPSSYEQY

V: TRBV6-1
D: NA
J: TRBJ2-7
CDR3: ASSPQGTEQY

V: TRBV7-9
D: TRBD2
J: TRBJ2-6
CDR3: ASSLVRTSGAYSGANVLT

V: TRBV27
D: TRBD1
J: TRBJ2-5
CDR3: ASRPTGGGWETQY

V: TRBV6-6
D: NA
J: TRBJ2-3
CDR3: ASKRVRGVTDTQY

V: TRBV3-1
D: TRBD2
J: TRBJ2-7
CDR3: ASSDTSGSYEQY

V: TRBV29-1
D: TRBD1
J: TRBJ1-2
CDR3: SVRRDRVSYGYT

V: TRBV7-8
D: NA
J: TRBJ1-3
CDR3: ASSQSPQGTFGTIY

V: TRBV5-6
D: TRBD2
J: TRBJ2-1
CDR3: ASSFRLAGYNEQF

V: TRBV7-9
D: TRBD1
J: TRBJ1-2
CDR3: ASSFADRGSGYT

V: TRBV7-9
D: NA
J: TRBJ1-1
CDR3: ASSISGGGRAEAF

V: TRBV7-2
D: NA
J: TRBJ2-1
CDR3: ASSRANNEQF

V: TRBV14
D: NA
J: TRBJ2-2
CDR3: ASSQESAVTGELF

V: TRBV27
D: NA
J: TRBJ1-1
CDR3: ASKRQENTEAF

V: TRBV6-5
D: NA
J: TRBJ1-2
CDR3: ASSYSGTRGYT

V: TRBV19
D: NA
J: TRBJ1-5
CDR3: ASSISLEGPQH

V: TRBV7-2
D: NA
J: TRBJ1-4
CDR3: ASSQAPKTTNEKLF

V: TRBV28
D: NA
J: TRBJ2-2
CDR3: ASMARAGAGELF

V: TRBV5-1
D: NA
J: TRBJ2-3
CDR3: ASSTRDPSTDTQY

V: TRBV4-1
D: NA
J: TRBJ2-7
CDR3: ASSQRGGATYEQY

V: TRBV4-3
D: NA
J: TRBJ2-3
CDR3: ASSQDSDTQY

V: TRBV20-1
D: NA
J: TRBJ1-5
CDR3: SASLGSNQPQH

V: TRBV3-1
D: NA
J: TRBJ2-3
CDR3: ASSQDLRISPGRGRDTQY

V: TRBV30
D: NA
J: TRBJ2-3
CDR3: ALQVASTDTQY

V: TRBV10-3
D: NA
J: TRBJ2-5
CDR3: AISESTGSGETQY

V: TRBV6-5
D: NA
J: TRBJ1-2
CDR3: ASSYSLDYGYT

V: TRBV7-2
D: NA
J: TRBJ2-3
CDR3: ASSPRGADTDTQY

V: TRBV5-5
D: NA
J: TRBJ2-5
CDR3: ASSSGWGQETQY

V: TRBV28
D: NA
J: TRBJ1-3
CDR3: ASSLYRDSGNTIY

V: TRBV4-3
D: TRBD1
J: TRBJ2-3
CDR3: ASSQGGPGQGPDTQY

V: TRBV7-2
D: NA
J: TRBJ2-1
CDR3: ASSRISYNEQF

V: TRBV5-4
D: TRBD1
J: TRBJ2-7
CDR3: ASSYPGQKAYEQY

V: TRBV18
D: NA
J: TRBJ1-6
CDR3: ASSPRTDSNSPLH

V: TRBV4-2
D: NA
J: TRBJ1-1
CDR3: ASSQEPGGGTEAF

V: TRBV20-1
D: NA
J: TRBJ1-1
CDR3: SAPGVEGTEAF

V: TRBV12-3/TRBV12-4
D: NA
J: TRBJ2-5
CDR3: ASSFFGGETQY

V: TRBV6-2/TRBV6-3
D: NA
J: TRBJ1-1
CDR3: ASSYWDFTEAF

V: TRBV10-2
D: NA
J: TRBJ1-1
CDR3: ASSEHRGLGTEAF